This T cell receptor (beta chain) was profiled in a study of CD8 T cells in ankylosing spondylitis. The V and J ends lost 1 base and 8 bases respectively, with 12 bases between them. Germline CDR1 is MGHRA and CDR2 is YSYEKL. This CDR3 spans 14 amino acids. Making the TCR beta libraries involved quantitative 5'-RACE with molecular barcodes. TCRdb redid the calling of the 5' RACE reads with MiXCR, one entry per CDR3 protein. The sample carries some 200,000 distinct CDR3 sequences, around 13% recorded once. This clonotype was counted between two and nine times. Its antigen is unidentified. Study-level findings and limits: Some of these motif variants have turned up before, in reports on reactive arthritis synovial fluid and blood. Matched ankylosing spondylitis synovial fluid reportedly contained a significantly enriched population of disease-linked clones. A motif of roughly eight highly homologous TCR beta variants was seen as apparently characteristic of ankylosing spondylitis blood.

This clonotype was obtained from a male donor with ankylosing spondylitis or in good health (not recorded which). The rearrangement uses TRBV4-1 and TRBJ2-1, with D tentatively TRBD1 or TRBD2 (5 bases each). The sample consisted of blood, either unsorted or a sorted T cell fraction (not recorded which). The CDR3: CASSQVEGLDEQFF. The CDR3 coding sequence is TGCGCCAGCAGCCAAGTCGAGGGGTTGGATGAGCAGTTCTTC.